Sequencing of this T cell receptor (beta chain) was carried out in a study of CXCR3-negative and CXCR3-positive naive CD8 T cells. Background on the study: Across all libraries, TRB reads numbered about 135 million, with about 1.5 +/- 0.3 million in each library. Study-level points and caveats: Memory cells showed distinct TRBV-TRBJ patterns, while the two naive subsets matched. Naive subsets showed comparable surface CD5, and TCR interaction strength was also inferred from TRB CDR3 physicochemistry.

CDR3 length: 14 amino acids. CDR1 and CDR2 from the germline V gene are MNHNY and SVGAGI (reference sequence). Each CD8+ T cell subset was sorted in triplicate, a few hundred thousand cells each. The authors prepared UMI-labeled TRB cDNA libraries by 5' RACE. TCRdb re-called the 5' RACE reads and shows each CDR3 protein once, DNA omitted. The repertoire table contains 48,000 or so distinct CDR3 sequences. Comments on this clonotype: The antigen is not known.

The TCR sequence derives from a human donor in good health. Some clones in this sample may be carry-over from other donors' samples. Material for sequencing was memory CD8+ T cells from blood. The rearrangement links TRBV6-6 to TRBJ1-4; the TCRdb D gene call, TRBD1, has no DNA to confirm it. The CDR3 reads CASSYLGQGEKLFF.